These 5 T cell receptor beta chains were all obtained from the same sample, sequenced in a study of cytomegalovirus exposure and HLA in healthy donors. Sequencing used immunoSEQ multiplex PCR; TCRdb keeps in-frame clones, though not all of them. The sample records about 240,000 clones, approximately 86% being singletons. The specimen was PBMCs. All receptors come from a young woman in good health and CMV-seropositive.

The V and J genes are TRBV10-3 and TRBJ1-1; D perhaps matches TRBD1 (6 bases). Trimming shortened V by 0 bases and J by 6 bases, and 11 bases separated the two germline ends. The V gene's germline CDR1 is ENHRY and CDR2 SYGVKD. The CDR3 is made up of 14 amino acids. CDR3 coding DNA: TGTGCCATCAGTGAGTCGAACAGGGTGGCTGAAGCTTTCTTT. Amino acid sequence: CAISESNRVAEAFF.

This sequence joins TRBV5-1 and TRBJ1-1, with TRBD1 as a possible D gene (6 bases). CDR3 length: 14 amino acids. Germline CDR1 is SGHRS and CDR2 is YFSETQ. Trimming left V 3 bases short and J 5 bases short, with 14 bases between. The CDR3 region has the DNA TGCGCCAGCAGCTCATGGGGGCGAGGTACTGAAGCTTTCTTT. Protein sequence: CASSSWGRGTEAFF.

This clone was found once. This sequence joins TRBV6-5 and TRBJ2-2, with 7 nucleotides matching TRBD1. Germline-derived CDR1 and CDR2 are MNHEY and SVGAGI. The CDR3 is 16 residues long. Trimming cost V 0 bases and J 2 bases; bases outside gene matches: 3. CDR3: CASSYSGGANTGELFF. The CDR3 DNA reads TGTGCCAGCAGTTACTCAGGGGGCGCCAACACCGGGGAGCTGTTTTTT.

This chain joins TRBV27 and TRBJ2-7; 11 bases align to TRBD2. The germline gives CDR1 MNHEY, CDR2 SMNVEV (reference sequence). The CDR3 is 15 amino acids. V shed 6 bases and J 2 bases; nucleotides not matched to a gene: 6. CDR3 residues: CASSFLAGGPYEQYF. CDR3 DNA sequence: TGTGCCAGCAGCTTCCTAGCGGGAGGCCCCTACGAGCAGTACTTC.

This sequence joins TRBV6-5 and TRBJ1-5, with 7 bases fitting TRBD1. Germline V CDR1 and CDR2: MNHEY, SVGAGI. V lost 6 bases, J lost 5 bases, and 7 bases stayed unmatched. The CDR3 loop spans 14 amino acids. CDR3 nucleotides: TGTGCCAGCAGCTTGGACAGGAGGTATCAGCCCCAGCATTTT. It yields the protein CASSLDRRYQPQHF.